Listed below are T cell receptor beta chains from one sample, sequenced in a study of blood T cell repertoires in COVID-19. Assay used: immunoSEQ multiplex PCR; TCRdb lists only in-frame clones, some missing. The sample shows fewer than 200,000 clones, less than 90% of them seen only once. The material sequenced was PBMCs or T cells enriched from blood (not recorded which). Receptors were obtained from a woman between 45 and 65 years old who had recovered from COVID-19. Both conserved end residues are trimmed from each CDR3.

TRBJ2-5 | TRBV6-7 | ASSLLAGTETQY
TRBJ1-6 | TRBV7-2 | ASSSSGLRNSPLH
TRBJ2-6 | TRBV5-1 | ASNKEGTGAGANVLT
TRBJ1-2 | TRBV28 | ASSLYRGDGYT
TRBJ2-1 | TRBV7-6 | ASSPGGMSYNEQF
TRBJ1-3 | TRBV5-1 | ASSFTTGQAGNTIY
TRBJ1-1 | TRBV4-3 | ASSPTGTPSFGNTEAF
TRBJ2-1 | TRBV7-9 | ASNLGEAGEQF
TRBJ1-2 | TRBV30 | AWHLGGNYGYT
TRBJ2-3 | TRBV18 | ASSPKTALVSDTQY
TRBJ1-2 | TRBV9 | ASSGEGAGLYGYT
TRBJ1-2 | TRBV18 | ASSEGANYGYT
TRBJ1-6 | TRBV19 | ASSPWGQGESPLH
TRBJ2-2 | TRBV7-7 | ASSLSGASGSSGELF
TRBJ1-1 | TRBV3-1/TRBV3-2 | ASAIPGGTEAF
TRBJ1-1 | TRBV14 | ASSQIGVLRTEAF
TRBJ2-4 | TRBV7-8 | ASSLPGLAGGLAKNIQY
TRBJ1-1 | TRBV19 | ASSSGRSGTEAF
TRBJ2-2 | TRBV7-9 | ASSLAQGYTGELF
TRBJ2-5 | TRBV5-4 | ASSLPEETQY
TRBJ2-3 | TRBV7-2 | ASRSQGTDTQY
TRBJ2-1 | TRBV12-3/TRBV12-4 | ASTYRLAYEQF
TRBJ2-5 | TRBV9 | ASSGRGLAVQETQY
TRBJ2-4 | TRBV5-4 | ASSFGLLTGAKNIQY
TRBJ1-5 | TRBV19 | ASTPQGQGARGGNQPQH
TRBJ2-1 | TRBV12-3/TRBV12-4 | ASSYAGGGEQF
TRBJ1-6 | TRBV7-8 | ASSLARGDSPLH
TRBJ2-1 | TRBV12-3/TRBV12-4 | ASGLSYNEQF
TRBJ1-3 | TRBV28 | ASSFAGASSESAGNTIY
TRBJ1-5 | TRBV5-5 | ASSLIPGTGGNQPQH
TRBJ2-3 | TRBV18 | ASSPRQIAGASTDTQY
TRBJ2-5 | TRBV28 | ASGTSGDRIMTQY
TRBJ2-3 | TRBV19 | ASDPAGGIAGADTQY
TRBJ2-1 | TRBV13 | ASSLNFIGDVNNEQF
TRBJ1-1 | TRBV28 | ASIAQGRNTEAF
TRBJ1-1 | TRBV4-2 | ASSPTGGPNTEAF
TRBJ1-2 | TRBV5-6 | ASSLGGVNYGYT
TRBJ1-3 | TRBV7-3 | ASSPGEGAYVGDTIY
TRBJ1-2 | TRBV27 | ASSRGQVPANYGYT
TRBJ2-3 | TRBV29-1 | SALRLAGGADTQY
TRBJ2-5 | TRBV5-6 | ASSPGLEETQY
TRBJ2-2 | TRBV2 | ASSDLAGTGELF